Detailed here is one T cell receptor beta chain. The method was immunoSEQ multiplex PCR; TCRdb's version includes in-frame clones alone and lacks a portion of them. The sample lists under 200,000 clones, more than 90% occurring once. This sample is drawn from a study of T cell responses to AZD1222 COVID-19 vaccine. The clonotype originates from an adult who received the MenACWY meningococcal vaccine as a control. The starting material was peripheral blood, obtained 28 days after the second dose of the MenACWY control vaccine.

The chain's CDR3 is CASSRTERNTIYF. CDR3 DNA sequence: TGTGCCAGCAGCCGGACAGAACGAAACACCATATATTTT. The chain is built from TRBV12-3 or TRBV12-4 and TRBJ1-3, with D perhaps TRBD1 (6 bases). Deletions cut 6 bases from V and 5 bases from J, with 11 bases between. The CDR3 loop spans 13 amino acids.